The 28 T cell receptor beta chains below come from one sample, sequenced in a study of blood T cell repertoires in COVID-19. Clones were read by immunoSEQ multiplex PCR, and TCRdb kept only the in-frame ones, dropping some. The sample has tens of thousands of clones, over 60% seen once. Sequencing was performed on peripheral blood. Source of these receptors: a human donor in a cohort sampled during active COVID-19.

The rearrangement links TRBV7-8 to TRBJ1-1; D call uncertain. Germline V CDR1 and CDR2: SGHVS, FQNEAQ. The CDR3 spans 16 residues. The V end lost 0 bases, the J end lost 4 bases, and 15 bases lay between the germline ends. The CDR3 region has the DNA TGTGCCAGCAGCTTAGCCGGGGTCGGGCTGGGCACTGAAGCTTTCTTT. This translates into CASSLAGVGLGTEAFF.

In nucleotides, the CDR3 is TGCGCCAGCAGCTCCTTCCTAGGGGGCTACGAGCAGTACTTC. Translating it yields CASSSFLGGYEQYF. The chain carries TRBV4-1 and TRBJ2-7, with D tentatively TRBD1 (6 bases). The germline V gene encodes CDR1 MGHRA and CDR2 YSYEKL. V was pared by 5 bases and J by 3 bases, with 14 bases between. CDR3 size: 14 residues.

This chain connects TRBV24-1 to TRBJ2-1, with 11 nucleotides matching TRBD2. This CDR3 is 14 amino acids long. The germline V gene encodes CDR1 KGHDR and CDR2 SFDVKD. The V gene end was trimmed by 3 bases and the J gene end by 12 bases; junction bases not matched to a gene: 6. CDR3 loop: CATSDIAGGKVQFF. CDR3 nucleotide sequence: TGTGCCACCAGTGATATAGCGGGGGGGAAGGTGCAGTTCTTC.

The chain is built from TRBV19 and TRBJ2-3; 8 bases map to TRBD2. J lost 4 bases, V lost 5 bases, and 11 bases had no gene match. CDR1 LNHDA and CDR2 SQIVND come from the germline V gene (reference sequence). The CDR3 sequence is 16 residues long. The CDR3 DNA reads as TGTGCCAGTAGTGGACGTGGTAGCGGGGACGCAGATACGCAGTATTTT. It yields the protein CASSGRGSGDADTQYF.

V is TRBV7-2 and J is TRBJ2-1; D remains unclear. Trimming pared 6 bases from V and 7 bases from J, leaving 16 bases between. Germline lookup yields CDR1 SGHTA and CDR2 FQGNSA. CDR3 length equals 14 residues. CDR3 residues: CASRPASPRNEQFF. DNA for the CDR3: TGTGCCAGCAGGCCAGCCTCTCCCAGGAATGAGCAGTTCTTC.

This chain links TRBV28 with TRBJ1-1, with 10 bases matching TRBD1. Germline-derived CDR1 and CDR2 are MDHEN and SYDVKM. CDR3 length: 13 amino acids. V gave up 6 bases and J gave up 4 bases; unmatched junction bases: 2. This CDR3 reads CASRTGGGTEAFF. Here the CDR3 DNA reads TGTGCCAGCAGGACAGGGGGCGGCACTGAAGCTTTCTTT. The full variable domain, with the rest looked up from reference TRBV28 and TRBJ1-1, is DVKVTQSSRYLVKRTGEKVFLECVQDMDHENMFWYRQDPGLGLRLIYFSYDVKMKEKGDIPEGYSVSREKKERFSLILESASTNQTSMYLCASRTGGGTEAFFGQGTRLTVV.

This sequence joins TRBV12-3 or TRBV12-4 and TRBJ2-5; possibly TRBD2 for D (6 bases). The V end lost 7 bases, the J end lost 2 bases, and 11 bases lay between the germline ends. The CDR3 is made up of 13 amino acids. CDR3 residues: CASKYGGQETQYF. The CDR3 DNA reads TGTGCCAGCAAATATGGGGGGCAAGAGACCCAGTACTTC.

The chain couples TRBV7-2 to TRBJ2-7, with a possible D match to TRBD1 (6 bases). The germline CDR1 and CDR2 sequences are SGHTA and FQGNSA. The CDR3 loop spans 14 amino acids. Trimming removed 2 bases from V and 7 bases from J, with 15 bases in between. CDR3 sequence (DNA): TGTGCCAGCAGCTTAATAACAGGGTTTGGGGAGCAGTACTTC. This codes for CASSLITGFGEQYF.

This chain connects TRBV21-1 to TRBJ1-2; the D call in the table, TRBD1, was not verified against the DNA. TRBV21-1 is marked as a pseudogene. This CDR3 is 14 amino acids long. The CDR3 sequence: CASTTGAPNYGYTF. CDR3 bases: TGTGCCAGCACCACAGGGGCTCCTAACTATGGCTACACCTTC.

J is TRBJ1-2 and V is TRBV11-2, with TRBD1 matching over 11 bases. This CDR3 comprises 13 residues. After removal of 8 bases from V and 6 bases from J, the junction contained 5 bases not matched to a gene. Germline values: CDR1 SGHAT, CDR2 FQNNGV. Here the CDR3 DNA reads TGTGCCAGCGGCGGGGGACAGGGGGATGGCTACACCTTC. Protein sequence: CASGGGQGDGYTF.

The V call is TRBV29-1, the J call TRBJ2-2; 9 nucleotides align to TRBD2. V shed 7 bases, J shed 2 bases, and the junction held 5 bases outside the gene matches. Germline loops: CDR1 SQVTM, CDR2 ANQGSEA. This CDR3 is 14 amino acids long. Here the CDR3 reads CSAKTSGNTGELFF. The CDR3 bases are TGCAGCGCCAAGACTAGCGGAAACACCGGGGAGCTGTTTTTT.

The V call is TRBV20-1, the J call TRBJ2-1; the D gene is possibly TRBD1 (5 bases). Germline V gives CDR1 DFQATT, CDR2 SNEGSKA (reference sequence). With 6 bases removed from V and 6 bases from J, the gap between germline ends came to 18 bases. The CDR3 spans 14 residues. The CDR3 sequence: CSASRFQGVNEQFF. DNA of the CDR3: TGCAGTGCAAGTCGATTCCAGGGTGTCAATGAGCAGTTCTTC.

The rearrangement uses TRBV7-2 and TRBJ1-5; D remains unclear. This CDR3 has 15 residues. Germline CDR1 SGHTA, CDR2 FQGNSA. V was shortened by 1 base and J by 9 bases, with 16 bases between the two germline ends. DNA for the CDR3: TGTGCCAGCAGCTTAGGAAGCGGAGGCGCCGCGCCCCAGCATTTT. Translating it yields CASSLGSGGAAPQHF.

The chain recombines TRBV6-2 or TRBV6-3 with TRBJ1-1; D is ambiguous. The V and J ends lost 5 bases and 5 bases respectively, with 12 bases between them. This CDR3 is built from 13 residues. Germline assignment: CDR1 MNHEY and CDR2 SVGEGT. CDR3 sequence: CASSKEAWTEAFF. The CDR3 region has the DNA TGTGCCAGCAGTAAAGAGGCTTGGACTGAAGCTTTCTTT.

The chain joins TRBV19 to TRBJ2-1, with 10 bases fitting TRBD2. The CDR3 sequence is 16 residues long. Germline values: CDR1 LNHDA, CDR2 SQIVND (reference sequence). J lost 0 bases, V lost 7 bases, and 6 bases had no gene match. This CDR3 is CASKERGGSSYNEQFF. The DNA of the CDR3 is TGTGCCAGTAAAGAGCGGGGGGGAAGCTCCTACAATGAGCAGTTCTTC.

This clone was seen only once. In nucleotides, the CDR3 is TGTGCCAGCAGTTCAAACCTCAGGGGTGACGCTTTCTTT. Encoded protein: CASSSNLRGDAFF. The V and J genes are TRBV7-2 and TRBJ1-1; D is perhaps TRBD1 (6 bases). This CDR3 has 13 amino acids. CDR1 SGHTA and CDR2 FQGNSA come from the germline V gene. V was pared by 6 bases and J by 11 bases, with 19 bases between.

This clone was detected only a few times. The V and J genes are TRBV7-8 and TRBJ1-1; 7 bases are shared with TRBD1. The germline gives CDR1 SGHVS, CDR2 FQNEAQ. V gave up 2 bases and J gave up 0 bases; unmatched junction bases: 3. CDR3 size: 15 residues. The CDR3 coding sequence is TGTGCCAGCAGCTTACCCGGGACAGTGAACACTGAAGCTTTCTTT. Translated, it gives CASSLPGTVNTEAFF.

This clone was seen at least ten times. V is TRBV28 and J is TRBJ1-6; 7 positions agree with TRBD1. V trimming: 7 bases; J trimming: 7 bases; junction bases outside the gene matches: 7. Germline-derived CDR1 and CDR2 are MDHEN and SYDVKM. This CDR3 contains 14 residues. The CDR3: CASMRDSRNSPLHF. Here the CDR3 DNA reads TGTGCCAGCATGCGGGACAGTAGAAATTCACCCCTCCACTTT.

This clone was observed once. The chain has TRBV27 and TRBJ1-6; D unclear. The V gene's germline CDR1 is MNHEY and CDR2 SMNVEV (reference sequence). V shed 2 bases and J shed 0 bases, with 8 bases lying between them. The CDR3 contains 16 residues. The CDR3 DNA sequence: TGTGCCAGCAGTTTAAGTGGGAGCTCCTATAATTCACCCCTCCACTTT. This codes for CASSLSGSSYNSPLHF.

The chain links TRBV28 to TRBJ2-5, with TRBD1 matching over 8 bases. V dropped 2 bases and J dropped 5; count of bases not matched to a gene: 4. This CDR3 region has 14 residues. CDR1 MDHEN and CDR2 SYDVKM come from the germline V gene. CDR3 residues: CASSLDRGGETQYF. The CDR3 DNA sequence: TGTGCCAGCAGTTTAGACAGGGGAGGTGAGACCCAGTACTTC.

This chain joins TRBV5-6 and TRBJ2-1; D remains unclear. The CDR3 covers 14 residues. V was clipped by 0 bases and J by 4 bases, with 8 bases between them. From germline, CDR1 is SGHDT and CDR2 YYEEEE. CDR3 region: CASSLGRLYNEQFF. The CDR3 nucleotides are TGTGCCAGCAGCTTGGGTCGTTTGTACAATGAGCAGTTCTTC.

This clone was found once. This chain joins TRBV2 and TRBJ2-3; 8 bases are a match to TRBD1. CDR1 and CDR2 from the germline V gene are SNHLY and FYNNEI. This CDR3 region has 15 residues. V dropped 6 bases and J dropped 3; count of bases not matched to a gene: 8. The CDR3: CASRPGQGATDTQYF. CDR3 DNA sequence: TGTGCCAGCAGGCCGGGGCAGGGGGCTACAGATACGCAGTATTTT.

The chain couples TRBV2 to TRBJ2-5, with D perhaps matching TRBD2 (7 bases). CDR3 length equals 17 residues. Trimming removed 5 bases from V and 4 bases from J, with 23 bases in between. The germline CDR1 and CDR2 sequences are SNHLY and FYNNEI. CDR3: CASSPTRGGRGGETQYF. The CDR3 coding sequence is TGTGCCAGCAGTCCAACAAGGGGGGGGCGAGGTGGAGAGACCCAGTACTTC.

The chain has TRBV14 and TRBJ1-6, with 8 nucleotides matching TRBD1. Germline CDR1 SGHDN, CDR2 FVKESK. The CDR3 runs to 15 residues. With V trimmed by 2 bases and J by 10 bases, 7 bases remained unmatched. The CDR3 DNA sequence: TGTGCCAGCAGCCAATTCAGGGGGCTGGGATCACCCCTCCACTTT. The encoded protein is CASSQFRGLGSPLHF.

This rearrangement joins TRBV6-5 to TRBJ1-5, with 7 bases matching TRBD1. CDR3 size: 15 residues. Germline V lookup: CDR1 MNHEY, CDR2 SVGAGI. V dropped 10 bases and J dropped 7; count of bases not matched to a gene: 16. This CDR3 is CATYSRDSFQQPQHF. DNA for the CDR3: TGTGCCACCTACAGCCGGGACAGCTTTCAACAGCCCCAGCATTTT.

V and J are TRBV5-1 and TRBJ2-2, with 7 bases lining up with TRBD1. The V gene end was trimmed by 5 bases and the J gene end by 0 bases; junction bases not matched to a gene: 16. Looked up from germline, CDR1 is SGHRS and CDR2 is YFSETQ. CDR3 size: 19 residues. The CDR3 spells CASSRSGTVYDANTGELFF. DNA for the CDR3: TGCGCCAGCAGTCGTTCCGGGACAGTTTATGATGCGAACACCGGGGAGCTGTTTTTT. Variable domain in full (rest from reference TRBV5-1 and TRBJ2-2): KAGVTQTPRYLIKTRGQQVTLSCSPISGHRSVSWYQQTPGQGLQFLFEYFSETQRNKGNFPGRFSGRQFSNSRSEMNVSTLELGDSALYLCASSRSGTVYDANTGELFFGEGSRLTVL.

The rearrangement joins TRBV27 to TRBJ1-5; D is uncertain. Trimming left V 0 bases short and J 6 bases short, with 6 bases between. The CDR3 covers 13 residues. The V gene's germline CDR1 is MNHEY and CDR2 SMNVEV (reference sequence). This CDR3 is CASSLSRVQPQHF. As DNA, the CDR3 is TGTGCCAGCAGTTTATCGAGAGTTCAGCCCCAGCATTTT.

This clone was seen more than once but under ten times. The genes are TRBV19 and TRBJ2-2, with 9 bases fitting TRBD1. Per germline, CDR1 LNHDA and CDR2 SQIVND (reference sequence). V shed 9 bases and J 0 bases; nucleotides not matched to a gene: 2. The length of the CDR3 is 14 residues. The CDR3 DNA is TGTGCCAGCCGGACAGGGGCGAACACCGGGGAGCTGTTTTTT. Protein product: CASRTGANTGELFF.